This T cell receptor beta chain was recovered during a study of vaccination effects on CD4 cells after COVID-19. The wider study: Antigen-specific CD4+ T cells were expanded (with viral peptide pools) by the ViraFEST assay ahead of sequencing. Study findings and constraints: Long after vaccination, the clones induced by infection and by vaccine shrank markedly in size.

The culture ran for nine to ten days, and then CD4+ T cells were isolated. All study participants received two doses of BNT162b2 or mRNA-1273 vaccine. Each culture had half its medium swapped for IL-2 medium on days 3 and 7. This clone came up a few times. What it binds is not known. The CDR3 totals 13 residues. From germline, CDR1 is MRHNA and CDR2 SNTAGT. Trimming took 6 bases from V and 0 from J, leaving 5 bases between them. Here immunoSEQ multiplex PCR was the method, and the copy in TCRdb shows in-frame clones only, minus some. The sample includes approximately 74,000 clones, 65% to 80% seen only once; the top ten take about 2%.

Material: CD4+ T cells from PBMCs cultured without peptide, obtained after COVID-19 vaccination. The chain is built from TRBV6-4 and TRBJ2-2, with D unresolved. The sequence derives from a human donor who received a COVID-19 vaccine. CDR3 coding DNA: TGTGCCAGCAGCGCCTCGAACACCGGGGAGCTGTTTTTT. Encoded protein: CASSASNTGELFF.